The subject of this entry is one T cell receptor (beta chain). The sample is drawn from a study of blood T cell repertoires in COVID-19. About the research overall: The United States, Italy and Spain provided the acute and convalescent COVID-19 samples. T cells, B-cell-depleted T cells, or PBMCs provided the cDNA or gDNA that served as material.

Under the authors' procedure: Reference gene primer amplification yielded estimated nucleated cell counts. The protocol was immunoSEQ multiplex PCR, while the TCRdb copy is restricted to in-frame clones and leaves out a portion. Clonal size and the V and J genes are those of that table, whereas D and trimming came from the DNA. The table has fewer than 300,000 clones, nearly 90% seen once. The germline V gene has CDR1 LGHDT and CDR2 YNNKEL (reference sequence). This CDR3 spans 15 amino acids. V lost 4 bases and J 1 base, leaving 12 bases between the germline ends. This receptor was identified in a woman in her twenties or thirties with acute or convalescent COVID-19. This chain connects TRBV3-1 (or the pseudogene TRBV3-2) to TRBJ2-3; tentatively, D is TRBD2 (6 bases). The sequenced sample consisted of peripheral blood. In nucleotides, the CDR3 is TGTGCCAGCAGCCCAAGCGGGTGGGGCACAGATACGCAGTATTTT. This encodes CASSPSGWGTDTQYF.